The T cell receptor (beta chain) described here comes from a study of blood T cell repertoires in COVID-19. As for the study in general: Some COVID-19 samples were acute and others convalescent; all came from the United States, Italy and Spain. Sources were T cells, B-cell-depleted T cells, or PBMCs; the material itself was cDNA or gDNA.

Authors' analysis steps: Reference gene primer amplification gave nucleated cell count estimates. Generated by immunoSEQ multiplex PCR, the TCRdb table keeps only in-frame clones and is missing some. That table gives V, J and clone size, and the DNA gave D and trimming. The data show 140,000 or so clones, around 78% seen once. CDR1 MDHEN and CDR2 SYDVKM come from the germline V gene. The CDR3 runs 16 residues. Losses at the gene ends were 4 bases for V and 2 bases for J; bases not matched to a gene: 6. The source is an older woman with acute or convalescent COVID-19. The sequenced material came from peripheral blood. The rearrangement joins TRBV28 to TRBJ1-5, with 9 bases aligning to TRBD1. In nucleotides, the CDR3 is TGTGCCAGCAGTTGGACAGGGACAGGGCGCAATCAGCCCCAGCATTTT. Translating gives CASSWTGTGRNQPQHF.